These T cell receptor beta chains were read from a single sample in a study of cytomegalovirus exposure and HLA in healthy donors. Sequencing was performed with immunoSEQ multiplex PCR; in TCRdb, only in-frame clones are kept and a portion is missing. The sample consists of more than 95,000 clones, approximately 94% of them appearing once. Material for sequencing was PBMCs. These receptors all stem from a woman between 18 and 30 years old in good health and CMV-seronegative. Each CDR3 is given with its conserved first and last residue. D genes are given only for firm matches. Size tells how often a clone was seen (once, few, many) or the class of an expanded clone, and some rows leave it out.

clone size	V gene	D gene	J gene	CDR3 DNA	CDR3 protein
NA	TRBV25-1	NA	TRBJ2-3	TGTGCCAGCTCCTCAGGGCCGGACACAGATACGCAGTATTTT	CASSSGPDTDTQYF
once	TRBV19	TRBD1	TRBJ2-4	TGTGCCAGTAGTATAGAAAAGGGGGCCGGGGAAAACATTCAGTACTTC	CASSIEKGAGENIQYF
NA	TRBV5-6	NA	TRBJ1-4	TGTGCCAGCAGCTTGGCCGTGGAGGTAACTAATGAAAAACTGTTTTTT	CASSLAVEVTNEKLFF
NA	TRBV14	TRBD1	TRBJ1-2	TGTGCCAGCAGCCTACGGACAGGGAGCGGCTACACCTTC	CASSLRTGSGYTF
NA	TRBV7-6	TRBD1	TRBJ2-7	TGTGCCAGCAGCTTAGACTCGACAGGGTTCTACGAGCAGTACTTC	CASSLDSTGFYEQYF
NA	TRBV11-2	TRBD2	TRBJ2-3	TGTGCCAGCAGCCCTGGACTAGCGGGTAGCACAGATACGCAGTATTTT	CASSPGLAGSTDTQYF
NA	TRBV25-1	NA	TRBJ1-4	TGTGCCAGCAGTGAACATACAGGGTTGGAGGAAAAACTGTTTTTT	CASSEHTGLEEKLFF
NA	TRBV2	TRBD1	TRBJ1-4	TGTGCCAGCATGGTCCGGGACAGGGAGAATGAAAAACTGTTTTTT	CASMVRDRENEKLFF
once	TRBV9	NA	TRBJ1-2	TGTGCCAGCAGCGCGTCTAGCTATGGCTACACCTTC	CASSASSYGYTF
NA	TRBV2	NA	TRBJ1-3	TGTGCCAGCAGTGAAGATGGGCCCTCTGGAAACACCATATATTTT	CASSEDGPSGNTIYF
NA	TRBV2	NA	TRBJ1-5	TGTGCCAGCCAGGGGATTGCCAATCAGCCCCAGCATTTT	CASQGIANQPQHF
NA	TRBV9	NA	TRBJ1-1	TGTGCCAGCAGCGACCTTTTCCAACACAACACTGAAGCTTTCTTT	CASSDLFQHNTEAFF
NA	TRBV5-6	NA	TRBJ2-7	TGTGCCAGCAGGACGGGGGGCAGAACCTACGAGCAGTACTTC	CASRTGGRTYEQYF
once	TRBV5-6	NA	TRBJ1-1	TGTGCCAGCAGCGCCTTGACCCGAGGAACTGAAGCTTTCTTT	CASSALTRGTEAFF
NA	TRBV30	NA	TRBJ1-5	TGTGCCTGGAGTGAGACAGGAATAGGCCCTCAGCCCCAGCATTTT	CAWSETGIGPQPQHF
NA	TRBV27	TRBD2	TRBJ2-1	TGTGCCAGCAGTTGGACAAGCGGGGGCCATGAGCAGTTCTTC	CASSWTSGGHEQFF
NA	TRBV6-1	TRBD1	TRBJ2-1	TGTGCCAGCAGTGATGGGGACAGGGAATACAATGAGCAGTTCTTC	CASSDGDREYNEQFF
NA	TRBV5-6	TRBD1	TRBJ1-6	TGTGCCAGCAGCTTGTCTCGTTGGGTGACAGGGTCGATTTCACCCCTCCACTTT	CASSLSRWVTGSISPLHF
NA	TRBV4-1	NA	TRBJ2-7	TGCGCCAGCAGCCAAGGAGTTCGTGGGGGGACCTACGAGCAGTACTTC	CASSQGVRGGTYEQYF
NA	TRBV18	NA	TRBJ2-5	TGTGCCAGCTCACCATCTCCTCAAGAGACCCAGTACTTC	CASSPSPQETQYF
NA	TRBV19	TRBD1	TRBJ1-2	TGTGCCAGTAAACTGACAGGGCCGCGAAACTATGGCTACACCTTC	CASKLTGPRNYGYTF
NA	TRBV2	TRBD1	TRBJ1-2	TGTGCCAGCAGTGAAAACAGGGGGCCGGGGGGCTACACCTTC	CASSENRGPGGYTF
NA	TRBV30	NA	TRBJ2-7	TGTGCCTGGAGTGTCCAGTTCTACGAGCAGTACTTC	CAWSVQFYEQYF
NA	TRBV18	TRBD1	TRBJ2-3	TGTGCCAGCTCACCTTCGGGGACAGGGGATCCAGATACGCAGTATTTT	CASSPSGTGDPDTQYF
NA	TRBV6-5	NA	TRBJ1-5	TGTGCCAGCAGCCAAACGACTGAAGGTCATCAGCCCCAGCATTTT	CASSQTTEGHQPQHF
NA	TRBV5-6	NA	TRBJ1-3	TGTGCCAGCAGCTCTAAAGGGGCTAGGTTTGGAAACACCATATATTTT	CASSSKGARFGNTIYF
NA	TRBV6-6	TRBD1	TRBJ1-5	TGTGCCAGCAGGAGGACGGGACAGGGACTTAATCAGCCCCAGCATTTT	CASRRTGQGLNQPQHF
NA	TRBV9	TRBD2	TRBJ2-5	TGTGCCAGCAGCGTAGCGGATAGCGGGATTGGGGAGACCCAGTACTTC	CASSVADSGIGETQYF
NA	TRBV7-2	NA	TRBJ2-7	TGTGCCAGCAGCTTATCCAACAGGCCAGACGAGCAGTACTTC	CASSLSNRPDEQYF
once	TRBV6-1	TRBD1	TRBJ1-2	TGTGCCAGCAGGGGCCGGGACAGGGGGGAGTACACCTTC	CASRGRDRGEYTF
NA	TRBV13	TRBD1	TRBJ2-1	TGTGCCACCCGTCGCCGGGACAGGGGGTCTTGGGAGCAGTTCTTC	CATRRRDRGSWEQFF
once	TRBV15	NA	TRBJ2-7	TGTGCCACCAGCAGAGTGCCAGGAGGGCGCGAGCAGTACTTC	CATSRVPGGREQYF
once	TRBV27	NA	TRBJ2-7	TGTGCCAGCAGTTTCTCCGGGACTTACTCCTACGAGCAGTACTTC	CASSFSGTYSYEQYF
NA	TRBV6-1	TRBD1	TRBJ2-7	TGTGCCAGCAGTGGAGCCGGGACAGGGAATAGGGAGCAGTACTTC	CASSGAGTGNREQYF
NA	TRBV19	TRBD2	TRBJ2-7	TGTGCCAGTAGTAGCGGGGGGCCAACCTACGAGCAGTACTTC	CASSSGGPTYEQYF
NA	TRBV5-4	NA	TRBJ1-1	TGTGCCAGCACCCCGGGGGGGATCACTGAAGCTTTCTTT	CASTPGGITEAFF
NA	TRBV12-5	TRBD2	TRBJ2-4	TGTGCTAGTTTGGCTAGCGGGCCCCTCCTAGCCAAAAACATTCAGTACTTC	CASLASGPLLAKNIQYF
NA	TRBV28	NA	TRBJ2-7	TGTGCAGGGGGAGAATCTAGACAAGGGCTGTACGAGCAGTACTTC	CAGGESRQGLYEQYF
once	TRBV28	TRBD1	TRBJ1-2	TGTGCCAGCAGTACTCCGGGACAGGGACGTCCTAACTATGGCTACACCTTC	CASSTPGQGRPNYGYTF
once	TRBV25-1	NA	TRBJ2-3	TGTGCCAGCAGAAAGAAGTCGTGGTATCTACCAGATACGCAGTATTTT	CASRKKSWYLPDTQYF
NA	TRBV6-1	TRBD1	TRBJ2-4	TGTGCCAGCATGACAGGGACAGTGAAAAACATTCAGTACTTC	CASMTGTVKNIQYF
NA	TRBV28	NA	TRBJ2-7	TGTGCCAGCAGTACGCAGGCTCTTGTTCGCCTCCCCTTCTTCTCCTACGAGCAGTACTTC	CASSTQALVRLPFFSYEQYF
NA	TRBV5-1	TRBD2	TRBJ2-7	TGCGCCAGCAGCAGGGGGAGGAGCGGGAGTCGCCACGAGCAGTACTTC	CASSRGRSGSRHEQYF
NA	TRBV28	TRBD1	TRBJ2-7	TGTGCCAGCAGTTTATTGACAGGGGCCGAGCAGTACTTC	CASSLLTGAEQYF
NA	TRBV6-5	NA	TRBJ2-5	TGTGCCAGCAGCCGGACAGACCAAGAGACCCAGTACTTC	CASSRTDQETQYF
NA	TRBV7-9	TRBD1	TRBJ1-4	TGTGCCAGCAGTCGCCGGGACAGTTATGCAACTAATGAAAAACTGTTTTTT	CASSRRDSYATNEKLFF
NA	TRBV2	NA	TRBJ2-7	TGTGCCAGCAGTGTATACACCTACGAGCAGTACTTC	CASSVYTYEQYF